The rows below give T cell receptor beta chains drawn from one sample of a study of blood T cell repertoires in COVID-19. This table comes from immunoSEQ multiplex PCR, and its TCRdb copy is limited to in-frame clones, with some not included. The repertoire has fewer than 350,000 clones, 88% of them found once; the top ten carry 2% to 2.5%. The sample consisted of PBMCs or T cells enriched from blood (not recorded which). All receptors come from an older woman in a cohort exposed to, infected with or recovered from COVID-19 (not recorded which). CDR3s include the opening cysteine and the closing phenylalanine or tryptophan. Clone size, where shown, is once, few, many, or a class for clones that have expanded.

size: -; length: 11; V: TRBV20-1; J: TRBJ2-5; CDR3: CSLKREETQYF
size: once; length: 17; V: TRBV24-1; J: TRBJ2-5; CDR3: CATSDLSAQGYQETQYF
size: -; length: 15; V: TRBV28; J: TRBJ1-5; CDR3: CASSQQGAGYQPQHF
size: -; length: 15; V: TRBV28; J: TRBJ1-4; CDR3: CASTTRGAGDEKLFF
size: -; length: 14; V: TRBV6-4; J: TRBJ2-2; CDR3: CASSLYWNTGELFF
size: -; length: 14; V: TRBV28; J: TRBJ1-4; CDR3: CASSLGGSNEKLFF
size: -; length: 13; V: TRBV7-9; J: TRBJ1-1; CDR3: CASSQRGRTEAFF
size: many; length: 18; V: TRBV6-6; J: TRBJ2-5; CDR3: CASSLVGLAGSGQETQYF
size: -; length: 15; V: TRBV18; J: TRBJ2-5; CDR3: CASSPPSGQSETQYF
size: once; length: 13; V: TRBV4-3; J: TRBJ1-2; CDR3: CASSQDIRGTGTF
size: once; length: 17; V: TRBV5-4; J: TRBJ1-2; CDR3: CASSPLIAGTGGDGYTF
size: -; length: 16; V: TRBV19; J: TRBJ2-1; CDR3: CASSMTGISSYNEQFF
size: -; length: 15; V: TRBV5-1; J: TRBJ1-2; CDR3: CASSPEGGAVYGYTF
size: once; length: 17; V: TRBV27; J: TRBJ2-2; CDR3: CASSLLGTASNTGELFF
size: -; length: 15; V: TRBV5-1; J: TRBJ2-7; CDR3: CASSPGLAGAYEQYF
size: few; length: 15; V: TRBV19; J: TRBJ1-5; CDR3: CASSAQGGSNQPQHF
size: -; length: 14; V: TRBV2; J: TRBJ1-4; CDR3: CASSAGRGHEKLFF
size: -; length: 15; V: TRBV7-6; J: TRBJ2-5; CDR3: CASSQGTGAGETQYF
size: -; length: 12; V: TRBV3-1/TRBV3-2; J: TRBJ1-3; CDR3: CASSQVVNTIYF
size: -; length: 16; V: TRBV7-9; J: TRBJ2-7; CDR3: CASSPLGSGISYEQYF
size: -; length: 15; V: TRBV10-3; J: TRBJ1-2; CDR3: CAISESNLGDSGYTF
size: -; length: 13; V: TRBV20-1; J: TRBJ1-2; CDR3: CSASPLLNYGYTF
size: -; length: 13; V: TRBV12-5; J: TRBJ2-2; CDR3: CASAAGPTGELFF
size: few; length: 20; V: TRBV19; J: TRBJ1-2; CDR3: CASSIDWWDRLRVANYGYTF
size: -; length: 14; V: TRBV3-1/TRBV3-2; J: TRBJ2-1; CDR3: CASSQDYGADEQFF
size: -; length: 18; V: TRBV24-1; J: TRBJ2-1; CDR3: CATSDPTTTGGSYNEQFF
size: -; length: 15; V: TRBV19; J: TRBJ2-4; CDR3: CASSTLSGGPNIQYF
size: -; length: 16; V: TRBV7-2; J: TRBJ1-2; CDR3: CASSLAGQGASRGYTF
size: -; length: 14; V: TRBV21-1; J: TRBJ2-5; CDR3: CASSKGPAGETQYF
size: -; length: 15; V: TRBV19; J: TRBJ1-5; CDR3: CASRGQAGHNQPQHF
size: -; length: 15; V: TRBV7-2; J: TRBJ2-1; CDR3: CASIRLAGGLSEQFF
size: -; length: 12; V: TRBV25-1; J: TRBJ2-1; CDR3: CASKPSYNEQFF
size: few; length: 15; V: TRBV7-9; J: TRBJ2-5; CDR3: CASSPKRRLMETQYF
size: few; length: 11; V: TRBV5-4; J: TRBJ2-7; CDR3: CASSFEDRRFF
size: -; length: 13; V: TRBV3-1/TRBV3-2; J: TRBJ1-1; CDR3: CASSHNGQAEAFF
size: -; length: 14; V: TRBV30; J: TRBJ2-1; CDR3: CAWSRGGAYNEQFF
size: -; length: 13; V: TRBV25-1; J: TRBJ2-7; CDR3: CASKGLGNYEQYF
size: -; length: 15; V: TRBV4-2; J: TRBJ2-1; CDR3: CASSQELSSYNEQFF
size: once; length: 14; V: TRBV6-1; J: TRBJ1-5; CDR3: CASSEKYSNQPQHF
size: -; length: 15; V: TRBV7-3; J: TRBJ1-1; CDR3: CASSLTGHTGSEAFF
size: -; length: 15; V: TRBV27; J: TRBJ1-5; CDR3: CASSPLGQGSQPQHF
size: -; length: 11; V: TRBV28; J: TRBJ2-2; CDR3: CASSLTGELFF
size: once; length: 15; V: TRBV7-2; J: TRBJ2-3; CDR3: CASSSLAGPTDTQYF
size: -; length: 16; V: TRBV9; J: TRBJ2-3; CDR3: CASSHGGADGTDTQYF
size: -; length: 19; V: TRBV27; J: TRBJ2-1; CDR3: CASSSARQLGTSGKVEQFF
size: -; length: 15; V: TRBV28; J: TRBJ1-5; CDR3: CASSSVTGGDQPQHF
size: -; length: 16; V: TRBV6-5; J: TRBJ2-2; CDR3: CASSWSSGGNTGELFF
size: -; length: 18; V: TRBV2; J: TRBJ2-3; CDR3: CASSPRTSGRGGTDTQYF
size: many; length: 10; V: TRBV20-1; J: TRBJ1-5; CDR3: CSAGRDSQHF
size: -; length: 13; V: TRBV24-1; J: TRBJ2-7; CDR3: CATSDPGTYEQYF
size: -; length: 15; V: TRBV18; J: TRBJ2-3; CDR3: CASSPRTGYTDTQYF
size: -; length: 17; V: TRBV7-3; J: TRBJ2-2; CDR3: CASSPLSPSGNHGELFF
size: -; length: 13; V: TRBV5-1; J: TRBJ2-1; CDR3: CASSLIPQKEQFF